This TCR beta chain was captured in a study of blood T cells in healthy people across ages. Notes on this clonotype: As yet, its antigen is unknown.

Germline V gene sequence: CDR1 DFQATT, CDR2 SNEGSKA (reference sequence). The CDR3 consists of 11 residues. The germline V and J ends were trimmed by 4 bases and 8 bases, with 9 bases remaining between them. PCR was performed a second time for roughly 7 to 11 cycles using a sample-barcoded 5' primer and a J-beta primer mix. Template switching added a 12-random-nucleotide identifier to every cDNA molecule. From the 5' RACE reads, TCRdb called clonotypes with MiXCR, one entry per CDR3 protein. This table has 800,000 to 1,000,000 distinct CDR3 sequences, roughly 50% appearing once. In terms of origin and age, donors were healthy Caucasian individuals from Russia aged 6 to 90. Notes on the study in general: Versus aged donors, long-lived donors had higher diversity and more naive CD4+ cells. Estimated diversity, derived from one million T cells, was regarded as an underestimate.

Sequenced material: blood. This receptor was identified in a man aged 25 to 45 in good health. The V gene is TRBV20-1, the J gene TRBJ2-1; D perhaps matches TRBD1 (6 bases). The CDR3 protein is CSAIQGYEQFF. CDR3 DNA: TGCAGTGCTATTCAGGGGTATGAGCAGTTCTTC.